Sequencing of this T cell receptor beta chain was carried out in a study of blood T cells in healthy people across ages. Alongside a J-beta primer mix, a sample-barcoded 5' primer served in a second PCR lasting about 7 to 12 cycles. Every single cDNA molecule received a tag from a template-switch adaptor with 12 random nucleotides. TCRdb analysed the 5' RACE reads with MiXCR anew, one entry per CDR3 protein. The sample shows 1.6 million or so distinct CDR3 sequences, around 36% of them seen only once. The CDR3 extends over 15 amino acids. The germline V gene encodes CDR1 SGHDN and CDR2 FVKESK. V lost 5 bases and J lost 7; bases outside the gene matches: 9. This clonotype has a count of ten or more. The target antigen is unknown. Study-wide points: Roughly linear declines in TCR beta diversity per million T cells occurred with age.

Each donor's blood draw was roughly 9.8 milliliters of peripheral blood. The extraction recovered at least 5.5 micrograms of total RNA per sample. This sequence joins TRBV14 and TRBJ2-7, with TRBD2 identical over 12 bases. The clonotype originates from a woman aged 25 to 39 in good health. The specimen was blood. The CDR3 loop is CASSVGLAGRGEQYF. CDR3 DNA: TGTGCCAGCAGCGTGGGACTAGCGGGCAGGGGGGAGCAGTACTTC.